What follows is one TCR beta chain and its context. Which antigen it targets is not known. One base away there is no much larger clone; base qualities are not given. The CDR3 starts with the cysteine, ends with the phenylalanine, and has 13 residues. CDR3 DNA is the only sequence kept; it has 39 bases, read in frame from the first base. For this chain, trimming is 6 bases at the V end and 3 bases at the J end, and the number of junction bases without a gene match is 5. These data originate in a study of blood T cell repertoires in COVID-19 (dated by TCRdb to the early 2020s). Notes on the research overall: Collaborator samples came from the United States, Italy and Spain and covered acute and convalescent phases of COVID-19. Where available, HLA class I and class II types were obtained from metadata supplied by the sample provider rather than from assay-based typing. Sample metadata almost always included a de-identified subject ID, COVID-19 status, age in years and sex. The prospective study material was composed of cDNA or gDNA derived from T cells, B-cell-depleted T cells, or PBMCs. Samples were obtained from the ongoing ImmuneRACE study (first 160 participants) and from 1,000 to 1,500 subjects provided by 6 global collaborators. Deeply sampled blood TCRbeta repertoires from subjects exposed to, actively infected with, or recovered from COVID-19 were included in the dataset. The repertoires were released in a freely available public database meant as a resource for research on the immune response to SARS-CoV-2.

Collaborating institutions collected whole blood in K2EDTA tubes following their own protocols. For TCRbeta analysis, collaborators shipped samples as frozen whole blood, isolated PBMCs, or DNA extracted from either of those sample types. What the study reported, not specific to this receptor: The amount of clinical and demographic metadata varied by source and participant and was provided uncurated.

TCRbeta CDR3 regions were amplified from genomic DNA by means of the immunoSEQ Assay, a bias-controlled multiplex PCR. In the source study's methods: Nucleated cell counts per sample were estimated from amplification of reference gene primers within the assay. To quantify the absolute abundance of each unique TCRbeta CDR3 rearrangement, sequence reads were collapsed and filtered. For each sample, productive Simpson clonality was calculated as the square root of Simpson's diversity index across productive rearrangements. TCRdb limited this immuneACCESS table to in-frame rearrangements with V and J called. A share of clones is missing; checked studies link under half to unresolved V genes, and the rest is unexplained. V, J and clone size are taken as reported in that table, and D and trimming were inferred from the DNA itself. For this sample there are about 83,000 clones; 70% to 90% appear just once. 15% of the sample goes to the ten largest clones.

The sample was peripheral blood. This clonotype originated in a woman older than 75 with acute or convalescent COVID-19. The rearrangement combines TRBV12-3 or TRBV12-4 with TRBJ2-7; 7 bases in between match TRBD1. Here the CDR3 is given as CASRMAGGYEQYF. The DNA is TGTGCCAGCAGGATGGCAGGGGGCTACGAGCAGTACTTC.